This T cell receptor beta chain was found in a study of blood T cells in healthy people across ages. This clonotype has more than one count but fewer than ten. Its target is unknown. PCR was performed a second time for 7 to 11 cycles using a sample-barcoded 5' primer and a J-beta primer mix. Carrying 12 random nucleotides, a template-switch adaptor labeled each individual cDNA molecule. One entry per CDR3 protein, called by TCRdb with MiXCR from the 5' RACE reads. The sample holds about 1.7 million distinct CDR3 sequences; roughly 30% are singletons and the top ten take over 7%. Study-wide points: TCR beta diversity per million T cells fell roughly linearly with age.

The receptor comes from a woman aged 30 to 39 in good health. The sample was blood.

CDR3 amino acids: CSARDSSRGDTEAFF. The CDR3 DNA follows: TGCAGTGCTAGAGATTCGAGTCGGGGGGACACTGAAGCTTTCTTT. The rearrangement links TRBV20-1 to TRBJ1-1, with a possible D match to TRBD1 (5 bases). CDR3 size: 15 residues. Trimming took 0 bases from V and 3 from J, leaving 14 bases between them. From germline, CDR1 is DFQATT and CDR2 SNEGSKA (reference sequence).